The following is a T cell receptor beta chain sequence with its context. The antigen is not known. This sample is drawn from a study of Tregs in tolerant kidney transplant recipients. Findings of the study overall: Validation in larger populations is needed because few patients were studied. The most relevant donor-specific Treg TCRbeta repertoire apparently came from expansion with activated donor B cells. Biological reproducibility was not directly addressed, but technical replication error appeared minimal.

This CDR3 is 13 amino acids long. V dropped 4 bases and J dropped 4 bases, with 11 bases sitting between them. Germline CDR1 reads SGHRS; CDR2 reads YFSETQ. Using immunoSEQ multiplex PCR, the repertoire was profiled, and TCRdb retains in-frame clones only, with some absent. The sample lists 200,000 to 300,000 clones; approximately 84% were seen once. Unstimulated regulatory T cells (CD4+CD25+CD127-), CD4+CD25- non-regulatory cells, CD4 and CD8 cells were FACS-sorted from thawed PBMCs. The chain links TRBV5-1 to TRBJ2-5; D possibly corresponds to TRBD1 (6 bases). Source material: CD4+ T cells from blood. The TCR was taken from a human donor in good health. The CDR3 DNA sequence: TGCGCCAGCAGCCCGTACAGGGTAGAGACCCAGTACTTC. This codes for CASSPYRVETQYF.